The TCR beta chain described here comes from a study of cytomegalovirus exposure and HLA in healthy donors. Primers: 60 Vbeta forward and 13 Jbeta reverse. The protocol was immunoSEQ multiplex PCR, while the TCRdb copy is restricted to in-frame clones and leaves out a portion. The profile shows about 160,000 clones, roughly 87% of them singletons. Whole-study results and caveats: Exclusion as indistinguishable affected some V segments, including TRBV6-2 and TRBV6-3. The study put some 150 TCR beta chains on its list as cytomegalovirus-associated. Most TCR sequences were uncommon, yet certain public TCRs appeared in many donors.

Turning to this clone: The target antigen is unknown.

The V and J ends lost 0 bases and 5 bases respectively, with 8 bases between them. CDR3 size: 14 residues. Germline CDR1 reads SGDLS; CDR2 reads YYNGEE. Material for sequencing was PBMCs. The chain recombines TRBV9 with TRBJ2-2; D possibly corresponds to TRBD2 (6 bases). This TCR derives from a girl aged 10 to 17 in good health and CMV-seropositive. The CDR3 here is CASSVVAGTGELFF. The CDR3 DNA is TGTGCCAGCAGCGTAGTGGCGGGAACCGGGGAGCTGTTTTTT.